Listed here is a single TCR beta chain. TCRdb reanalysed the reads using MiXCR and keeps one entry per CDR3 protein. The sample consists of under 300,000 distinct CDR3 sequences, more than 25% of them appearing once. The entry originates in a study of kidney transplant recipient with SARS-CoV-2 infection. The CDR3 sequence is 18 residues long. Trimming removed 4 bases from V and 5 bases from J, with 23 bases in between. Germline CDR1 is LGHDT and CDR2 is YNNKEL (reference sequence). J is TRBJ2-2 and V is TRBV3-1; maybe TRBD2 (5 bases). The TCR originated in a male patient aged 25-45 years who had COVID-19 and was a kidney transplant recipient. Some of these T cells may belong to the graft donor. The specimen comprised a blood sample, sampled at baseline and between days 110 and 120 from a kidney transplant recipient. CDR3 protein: CASSREFPISGLTGELFF. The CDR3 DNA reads TGTGCCAGCAGCCGGGAGTTTCCCATTTCAGGCTTGACCGGGGAGCTGTTTTTT. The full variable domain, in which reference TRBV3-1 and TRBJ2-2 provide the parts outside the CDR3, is DTAVSQTPKYLVTQMGNDKSIKCEQNLGHDTMYWYKQDSKKFLKIMFSYNNKELIINETVPNRFSPKSPDKAHLNLHINSLELGDSAVYFCASSREFPISGLTGELFFGEGSRLTVL.